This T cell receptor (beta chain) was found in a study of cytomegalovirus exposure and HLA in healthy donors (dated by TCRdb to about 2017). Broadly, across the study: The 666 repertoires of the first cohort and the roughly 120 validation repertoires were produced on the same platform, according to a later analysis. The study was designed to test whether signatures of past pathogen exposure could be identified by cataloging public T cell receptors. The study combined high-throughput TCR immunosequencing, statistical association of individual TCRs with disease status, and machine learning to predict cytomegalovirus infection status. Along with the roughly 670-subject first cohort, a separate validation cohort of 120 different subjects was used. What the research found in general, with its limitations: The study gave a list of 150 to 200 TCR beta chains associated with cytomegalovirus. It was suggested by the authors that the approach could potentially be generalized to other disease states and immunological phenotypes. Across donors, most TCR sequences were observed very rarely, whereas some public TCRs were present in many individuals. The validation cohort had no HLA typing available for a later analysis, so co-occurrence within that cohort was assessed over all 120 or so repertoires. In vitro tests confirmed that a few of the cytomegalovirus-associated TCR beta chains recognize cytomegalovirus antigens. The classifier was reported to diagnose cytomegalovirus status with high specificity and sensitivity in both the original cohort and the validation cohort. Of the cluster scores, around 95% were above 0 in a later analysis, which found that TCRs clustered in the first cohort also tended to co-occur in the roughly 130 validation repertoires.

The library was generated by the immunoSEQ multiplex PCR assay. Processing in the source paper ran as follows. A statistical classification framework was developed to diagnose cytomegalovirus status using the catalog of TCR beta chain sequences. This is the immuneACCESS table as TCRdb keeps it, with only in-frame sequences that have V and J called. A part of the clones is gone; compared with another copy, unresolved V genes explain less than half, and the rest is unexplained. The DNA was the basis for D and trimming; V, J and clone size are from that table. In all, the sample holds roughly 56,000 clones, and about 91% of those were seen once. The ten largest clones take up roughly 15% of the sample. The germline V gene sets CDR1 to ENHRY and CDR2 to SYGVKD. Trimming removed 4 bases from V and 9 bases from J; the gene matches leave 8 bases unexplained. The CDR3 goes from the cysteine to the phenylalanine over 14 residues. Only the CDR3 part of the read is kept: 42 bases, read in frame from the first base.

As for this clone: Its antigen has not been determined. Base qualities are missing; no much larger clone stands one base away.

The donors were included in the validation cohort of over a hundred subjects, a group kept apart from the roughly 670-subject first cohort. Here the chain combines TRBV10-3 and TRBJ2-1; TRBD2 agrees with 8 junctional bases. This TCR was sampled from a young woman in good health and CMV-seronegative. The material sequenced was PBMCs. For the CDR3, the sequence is CAISAKREKSEQFF. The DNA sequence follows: TGTGCCATCAGTGCCAAGCGGGAGAAGTCTGAGCAGTTCTTC.